Following are 25 T cell receptor beta chains from one sample sequenced in a study of ipilimumab plus nivolumab after autologous stem cell transplantation. Here immunoSEQ multiplex PCR was the method, and the copy in TCRdb shows in-frame clones only, minus some. The sample yields over 75,000 clones, 75% to 85% seen once. The sample in question was PBMCs, obtained in a trial of ipilimumab plus nivolumab as post-transplant consolidation. The source of these receptors is a male donor with diffuse large B-cell lymphoma.

This clone was seen a few times. The V gene is TRBV7-2, the J gene TRBJ1-3, with 7 positions matching TRBD1. Per germline, CDR1 SGHTA and CDR2 FQGNSA. J lost 2 bases, V lost 5 bases, and 9 bases had no gene match. The CDR3 is 16 amino acids. Written as DNA, the CDR3 is TGTGCCAGCAGCACACAAGGACAGGCAGCTGGAAACACCATATATTTT. As protein: CASSTQGQAAGNTIYF.

This CDR3 is CASSLAGAWEQYF. Written as DNA, the CDR3 is TGTGCCAGCAGTCTAGCGGGGGCCTGGGAGCAGTACTTC. V is TRBV2 and J is TRBJ2-7, with TRBD2 identical over 10 bases. J lost 7 bases, V lost 5 bases, and 5 bases had no gene match. Germline CDR1 and CDR2: SNHLY and FYNNEI. The CDR3 runs 13 residues.

In its sample, this clone was seen once. This sequence joins TRBV11-2 and TRBJ2-2; tentatively, D is TRBD1 (5 bases). Trimming took 1 base from V and 1 from J, leaving 10 bases between them. The CDR3 runs 16 residues. CDR1 is SGHAT, CDR2 FQNNGV, per germline. CDR3 protein: CASSLAPTGNTGELFF. Written as DNA, the CDR3 is TGTGCCAGCAGCTTAGCTCCCACAGGGAACACCGGGGAGCTGTTTTTT.

In its sample, this clone was seen once. This rearrangement joins TRBV5-1 to TRBJ1-6; D remains unclear. V shed 6 bases and J shed 0 bases, with 4 bases lying between them. The CDR3 is 13 amino acids. CDR1 SGHRS and CDR2 YFSETQ come from the germline V gene. CDR3 protein: CASKSSYNSPLHF. CDR3 bases: TGCGCCAGCAAGAGCTCCTATAATTCACCCCTCCACTTT.

V usage is TRBV11-2 and J usage is TRBJ1-3; D unclear. Trimming left V 2 bases short and J 2 bases short, with 7 bases between. The CDR3 extends over 14 amino acids. Germline V CDR1 and CDR2: SGHAT, FQNNGV. The CDR3 loop reads CASSLQATGNTIYF. The CDR3 region has the DNA TGTGCCAGCAGCTTACAGGCAACTGGAAACACCATATATTTT.

The rearrangement links TRBV2 to TRBJ1-6; the D gene is possibly TRBD1 (5 bases). Trimming took 7 bases from V and 8 from J, leaving 12 bases between them. Germline loops: CDR1 SNHLY, CDR2 FYNNEI. The CDR3 totals 13 residues. The DNA of the CDR3 is TGTGCCAGCACAGACACACAGGATTCACCCCTCCACTTT. Translation: CASTDTQDSPLHF.

The chain employs TRBV18 and TRBJ2-3; a possible D gene is TRBD1 (6 bases). Germline loops: CDR1 KGHSH, CDR2 LQKENI. The CDR3 has 16 amino acids. V was cut by 6 bases and J by 1 base, with 17 bases left in between. CDR3 sequence (DNA): TGTGCCAGCTCCCCGAAGGGTGCAGGGGGCACAGATACGCAGTATTTT. This translates into CASSPKGAGGTDTQYF.

The chain recombines TRBV30 with TRBJ1-3; D unresolved. V dropped 0 bases and J dropped 3 bases, with 6 bases sitting between them. Germline loops: CDR1 GTSNPN, CDR2 SVGIG (reference sequence). The CDR3 is made up of 13 amino acids. The CDR3 is CAWSVAGGNTIYF. CDR3 bases: TGTGCCTGGAGTGTGGCGGGTGGAAACACCATATATTTT.

This clone showed up just a few times. V usage is TRBV7-6 and J usage is TRBJ2-7; D may be TRBD1 (6 bases). This CDR3 spans 15 amino acids. Trimming stripped 5 bases from V and 3 bases from J, with 17 bases between. In germline, CDR1 is SGHVS, CDR2 FNYEAQ. The CDR3 nucleotides read TGTGCCAGCAGCCATTTATGGGCAGGGGTCTACGAGCAGTACTTC. It translates to CASSHLWAGVYEQYF.

Here the CDR3 DNA reads TGCGCCAGCAGCCTGGGGCATCGGACACGCATGAACACTGAAGCTTTCTTT. This gives the protein CASSLGHRTRMNTEAFF. The chain has TRBV5-1 and TRBJ1-1; TRBD1 might be the D (5 bases). CDR1 and CDR2 (germline): SGHRS, YFSETQ. The V end lost 4 bases, the J end lost 0 bases, and 19 bases lay between the germline ends. The CDR3 runs to 17 residues.

A few counts support this clone. V gene TRBV18 combines with J gene TRBJ1-1; D possibly corresponds to TRBD1 (5 bases). Germline assignment: CDR1 KGHSH and CDR2 LQKENI. The CDR3 totals 13 residues. The V end lost 6 bases, the J end lost 3 bases, and 11 bases lay between the germline ends. CDR3 residues: CASSSGGDTEAFF. CDR3 bases: TGTGCCAGCTCCTCCGGGGGGGACACTGAAGCTTTCTTT. The complete variable domain, with remaining parts taken from reference TRBV18 and TRBJ1-1, reads NAGVMQNPRHLVRRRGQEARLRCSPMKGHSHVYWYRQLPEEGLKFMVYLQKENIIDESGMPKERFSAEFPKEGPSILRIQQVVRGDSAAYFCASSSGGDTEAFFGQGTRLTVV.

The chain has TRBV5-6 and TRBJ2-1; D possibly corresponds to TRBD1 (5 bases). The CDR3 totals 16 residues. V lost 2 bases and J 7 bases, leaving 19 bases between the germline ends. Germline loops: CDR1 SGHDT, CDR2 YYEEEE. CDR3 loop: CASSLTGEGAWNEQFF. The DNA for the CDR3 is TGTGCCAGCAGCTTAACCGGAGAAGGGGCATGGAATGAGCAGTTCTTC.

This chain uses TRBV6-6 with TRBJ1-1; D unclear. V lost 4 bases, J lost 1 base, and 7 bases lay in between. The germline gives CDR1 MNHNY, CDR2 SVGAGI (reference sequence). The CDR3 sequence is 13 residues long. CDR3 sequence (DNA): TGTGCCAGCAGTTTACCAAAGAACACTGAAGCTTTCTTT. Translated, it gives CASSLPKNTEAFF.

Details on this clone: Other DNA sequences in this sample translate to the same CDR3. The CDR3 region is CASSLGSGTDEQYF. The CDR3 DNA sequence: TGTGCCAGCAGCTTAGGTTCCGGGACAGACGAGCAGTACTTC. The genes are TRBV7-6 and TRBJ2-7; TRBD1 matches at 7 bases. J gave up 5 bases and V 1 base, and 5 bases lay outside the gene matches. The CDR3 extends over 14 amino acids. CDR1 and CDR2 (germline): SGHVS, FNYEAQ.

This clone turned up a few times. The chain carries TRBV5-1 and TRBJ2-2; 11 bases align to TRBD1. The CDR3 has 18 residues. The junction had 10 bases not matched to a gene; V was cut back by 2 bases and J by 4 bases. The germline V gene has CDR1 SGHRS and CDR2 YFSETQ. The CDR3: CASSFLGLGTGGTGELFF. As DNA, the CDR3 is TGCGCCAGCAGCTTTCTTGGCCTCGGGACAGGGGGCACCGGGGAGCTGTTTTTT.

V is TRBV30 and J is TRBJ2-2; no firm D call. The V end lost 2 bases, the J end lost 4 bases, and 8 bases lay between the germline ends. This CDR3 spans 13 amino acids. Germline V lookup: CDR1 GTSNPN, CDR2 SVGIG (reference sequence). Written as DNA, the CDR3 is TGTGCCTGGAGTAGCTCCGGCACCGGGGAGCTGTTTTTT. Its translation is CAWSSSGTGELFF.

The chain carries TRBV30 and TRBJ2-1; maybe TRBD1 (5 bases). V lost 1 base and J 4 bases, leaving 17 bases between the germline ends. CDR3 length equals 16 residues. The germline CDR1 and CDR2 sequences are GTSNPN and SVGIG (reference sequence). The CDR3 nucleotides read TGTGCCTGGAGTGGACTCTATGGACACCGTTACAATGAGCAGTTCTTC. Its protein is CAWSGLYGHRYNEQFF.

The CDR3 DNA sequence: TGCAGTGCCGTCCGGGGGGATGGACAGTTCTTC. Translating gives CSAVRGDGQFF. The chain joins TRBV20-1 to TRBJ2-1, with 7 bases that match TRBD2. Germline assignment: CDR1 DFQATT and CDR2 SNEGSKA (reference sequence). V lost 6 bases, J lost 13 bases, and 9 bases stayed unmatched. The CDR3 has 11 amino acids.

This chain links TRBV5-5 with TRBJ2-3; no reliable D call. Trimming took 1 base from V and 1 from J, leaving 7 bases between them. Germline V gene lookup returns CDR1 SGHKS and CDR2 YYEKEE (reference sequence). The CDR3 contains 14 residues. CDR3 DNA sequence: TGTGCCAGCAGCTTGAGTCCGGGCACAGATACGCAGTATTTT. Its protein is CASSLSPGTDTQYF.

CDR3 loop: CASSEALGGIQYF. In nucleotides, the CDR3 is TGTGCCAGCAGTGAAGCTCTCGGAGGGATTCAGTACTTC. This chain joins TRBV2 and TRBJ2-4, with D possibly TRBD2 on 6 matching bases. This CDR3 region has 13 residues. Between the trimmed V and J ends, which lost 0 bases and 10 bases, there was a span of 10 bases. Germline V gives CDR1 SNHLY, CDR2 FYNNEI.

The table lists this clone with a count of one. V and J are TRBV6-5 and TRBJ1-1, with D tentatively TRBD1 (5 bases). Germline CDR1 and CDR2: MNHEY and SVGAGI. The CDR3 extends over 14 amino acids. V lost 4 bases to trimming and J lost 2 bases, with 11 bases between them. The CDR3 region is CASSSPRGNTEAFF. The CDR3 bases are TGTGCCAGCAGTTCCCCAAGGGGCAACACTGAAGCTTTCTTT.

The chain uses TRBV6-4 and TRBJ2-3; 11 bases agree with TRBD1. The CDR3 has 14 amino acids. Germline V gene data show CDR1 as MRHNA and CDR2 as SNTAGT. The V gene end was trimmed by 9 bases and the J gene end by 4 bases; junction bases not matched to a gene: 6. Here the CDR3 DNA reads TGTGCCAGTAGGGACAGGGGGGAATCAGATACGCAGTATTTT. Translating gives CASRDRGESDTQYF.

The V call is TRBV18, the J call TRBJ2-1; 8 nucleotides agree with TRBD2. This CDR3 is built from 17 residues. The V gene's germline CDR1 is KGHSH and CDR2 LQKENI. V dropped 2 bases and J dropped 6; count of bases not matched to a gene: 12. In nucleotides, the CDR3 is TGTGCCAGCTCACCATTGGCGGGGGGATCACGGTCCAATGAGCAGTTCTTC. This sequence encodes CASSPLAGGSRSNEQFF. The whole variable domain, remainder taken from reference TRBV18 and TRBJ2-1, is NAGVMQNPRHLVRRRGQEARLRCSPMKGHSHVYWYRQLPEEGLKFMVYLQKENIIDESGMPKERFSAEFPKEGPSILRIQQVVRGDSAAYFCASSPLAGGSRSNEQFFGPGTRLTVL.

This chain links TRBV6-5 with TRBJ2-7; D not certain. The CDR3 covers 14 residues. V was shortened by 5 bases and J by 0 bases, with 11 bases between the two germline ends. Per germline, CDR1 MNHEY and CDR2 SVGAGI. CDR3 coding DNA: TGTGCCAGCAGTCCTCGCAGGTACTCCTACGAGCAGTACTTC. Protein: CASSPRRYSYEQYF.

The V call is TRBV5-1, the J call TRBJ1-4; 9 bases map to TRBD1. Per the germline V gene, CDR1 is SGHRS and CDR2 is YFSETQ. The CDR3 runs 14 residues. V lost 5 bases, J lost 7 bases, and 6 bases stayed unmatched. The CDR3 is CASSRDRDREKLFF. The CDR3 coding sequence is TGCGCCAGCAGTAGGGACAGGGATCGTGAAAAACTGTTTTTT.